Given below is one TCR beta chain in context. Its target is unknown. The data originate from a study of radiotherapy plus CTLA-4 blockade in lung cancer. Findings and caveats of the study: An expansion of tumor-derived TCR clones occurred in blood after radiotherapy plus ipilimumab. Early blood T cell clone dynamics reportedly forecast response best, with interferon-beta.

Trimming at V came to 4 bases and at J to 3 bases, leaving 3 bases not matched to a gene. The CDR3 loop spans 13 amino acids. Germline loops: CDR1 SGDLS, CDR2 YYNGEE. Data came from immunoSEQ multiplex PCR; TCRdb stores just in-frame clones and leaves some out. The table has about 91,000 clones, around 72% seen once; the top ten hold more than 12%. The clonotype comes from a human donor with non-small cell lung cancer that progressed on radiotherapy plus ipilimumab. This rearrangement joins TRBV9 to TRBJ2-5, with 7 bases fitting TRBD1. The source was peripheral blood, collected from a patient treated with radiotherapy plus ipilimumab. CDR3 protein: CASSPTGKETQYF. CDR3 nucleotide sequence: TGTGCCAGCAGCCCGACAGGGAAAGAGACCCAGTACTTC.